This T cell receptor (beta chain) is drawn from a study of T cells in Graves' hyperthyroidism and ophthalmopathy. At the level of the study: It was at initial diagnosis, before any treatment, that peripheral blood was collected.

For this clonotype: What it recognizes is unknown.

Study-level findings and limits: Most thyroid clonotypes with frequency above 0.001 were detected in blood. A model using 13 V-J features told ophthalmopathy apart from stable hyperthyroidism.

Template material for amplifying TCR beta CDR3 regions consisted of RNA transcripts. Initially, a first-round RT-PCR of the TCR CDR3 employed the HTBI primer set. One entry per CDR3 protein results from TCRdb running MiXCR on the multiplex PCR reads. The sample carries about 640,000 distinct CDR3 sequences, around 20% recorded once. Trimming removed 2 bases at V and 4 bases at J, with 7 bases between. Per germline, CDR1 SGDLS and CDR2 YYNGEE. The CDR3 runs 13 residues. The sequencing input was blood. The sequence derives from a man aged 25 to 40 with Graves' ophthalmopathy. J is TRBJ2-1 and V is TRBV9, with unresolved D. This chain's CDR3 is CASSVGIYNEQFF. In nucleotides, the CDR3 is TGTGCCAGCAGCGTCGGCATTTACAATGAGCAGTTCTTC.